This record looks at one T cell receptor (beta chain) sequence and its context. Its antigen remains undetermined. No base quality values were provided; no much bigger clone lies one nucleotide off. The method behind the library was the immunoSEQ multiplex PCR assay. For the multiplex PCR, a mixture combining 60 forward primers for TCR Vbeta segments and 13 reverse primers for TCR Jbeta segments was used. A multiplex PCR assay on genomic DNA amplified the CDR3 region of rearranged TCR beta genes. On the Illumina HiSeq System, the amplified TCR beta libraries were sequenced as 87-base-pair reads. The published analysis was carried out like this. Across the 700 or so repertoires, a later analysis counted 80 million or so unique TCR beta chains, 9 million to 14 million of which were shared by at least two donors. To remove PCR and sequencing errors, raw reads were error-corrected and collapsed into unique sequences using a nearest-neighbor algorithm that merged closely related sequences. To assign V, D and J gene segments, CDR3 sequences were aligned to IMGT reference sequences. Each retained sequence needed at least a six-nucleotide match to both a V gene segment and a J gene segment. A rearrangement was called productive if the CDR3 had no stop codons and remained in frame with V and J, and every other rearrangement was called non-productive. Following IMGT convention, CDR3 was defined as the stretch from the second conserved V-encoded cysteine up to the conserved J-encoded phenylalanine. The earlier analysis of 450 to 750 of the donors excluded any sequence lacking an unambiguous match to a single V gene segment. In an earlier analysis of approximately 590 of the donors, a V segment was called functional when productive rearrangements were above 56.7%, and segregating when the standard deviation between donors exceeded 5%. A statistical classification framework was developed to diagnose cytomegalovirus status using the catalog of TCR beta chain sequences. V and J gene assignment, in a later analysis, came from comparing TCR nucleotide sequences with IMGT/GENE-DB human TR gene sequences. In a later analysis, CDR3 sequences and most-parsimonious VDJ recombination scenarios were assigned using the TCRdist pipeline. In a later analysis, each TCR beta chain was defined by its CDR3 amino acid sequence together with its V-gene family, and reads lacking a unique V-gene family were excluded. In a later analysis, several hundred highly shared, low-generation-probability nucleotide sequences were removed to address suspected cross-contamination and a sequencing artifact. In a later analysis, a clonal expansion index was calculated for each public chain from normalized within-repertoire ranks of inferred template counts. Generation probabilities in a later analysis came from a VDJ recombination model fitted to out-of-frame rearrangements, and those results were checked against IGoR. A later analysis scored TCR-TCR, TCR-HLA and TCR-CMV co-occurrence with hypergeometric tests, applying a repertoire-size bias correction to TCR pairs. In a later analysis, false discovery rates were estimated by permuting HLA or CMV assignments 20 times. In a later analysis, co-occurring TCRs were grouped using DBSCAN, with TCRdist sequence similarity added in when clustering inside HLA-allele-positive subsets. Co-occurrence clustering excluded repertoires with fewer than 30,000 or more than 120,000 public chains, plus five with anomalous nucleotide sharing. The source is immuneACCESS, and TCRdb retained only in-frame sequences with V and J called. Part of the clones is not carried over; for the studies checked, unresolved V genes explain less than half of this, and the remainder is unexplained. That table is the source of V, J and clone size, and D and trimming were worked out from the DNA. This sample is represented by over 150,000 clones; 80% to 90% of them were singletons. The top ten constitute 4.8% of the sample.

This entry comes from a study of cytomegalovirus exposure and HLA in healthy donors (dated by TCRdb to 2016 to 2017). Looking at the study overall: An earlier analysis of around 600 of the donors reported 250 to 350 Gb of sequence data and 117 million unique TCR beta sequences from 150 million to 200 million T cells. To predict cytomegalovirus infection status, the study combined high-throughput TCR immunosequencing, statistical association of individual TCRs with disease status, and machine learning. All discovery cohort repertoires had been generated using a single sequencing platform. An early release covering approximately 600 HLA-typed donors comprised about 300 gigabases of sequencing data and about 90 million unique TCR sequences. Typing coverage varied by locus: roughly 620-640 donors for A, B, C, DRB1 and DQB1; 522 for DQA1; some 610 for DPA1; more than 450 for DPB1. Both class I and class II loci were covered by HLA typing, at four-digit resolution. Rather than using new phenotypic data, the later analysis identified candidate immune exposures from TCR beta sequences and from how often those sequences occurred across donors. In addition to the first cohort of approximately 650 subjects, a separate validation cohort of 120 different subjects was used. The genetic ancestry cluster associated with self-reported Caucasian donors included roughly four fifths of the roughly 410 genotyped donors. Among 300 to 500 genotyped donors of the cohort, an average of around 240,000 unique TCR beta nucleotide sequences was sequenced per donor, of which 15% to 20% were non-productive. The study aimed to test whether cataloging public T cell receptors could reveal signatures of past pathogen exposure. A later analysis re-examined previously published TCR beta repertoires from more than 550 donors and added high-resolution HLA genotyping to investigate patterns of TCR occurrence. Donor age, sex, ethnicity and CMV serostatus were compiled together with the repertoire data. A later genetic analysis took genome-wide SNP genotypes for 398 of the 666 donors and used that subset as a discovery cohort. An earlier analysis of approximately 500 of the donors applied high-throughput TCR beta sequencing to assess whether each TCR beta V gene segment acted as functional or pseudogenic. Five DR-DQ haplotypes were handled as single units for association and clustering, since linkage in the cohort was strong. The study used immunosequencing to profile the T cell repertoires of under 700 subjects and linked those repertoires to cytomegalovirus serostatus.

Trimming at the junction amounts to 5 bases on V and 1 base on J, and the germline ends lie 19 bases apart. CDR1 SEHNR and CDR2 FQNEAQ are derived from the germline V gene (reference sequence). Its CDR3 holds 17 amino acids, cysteine through phenylalanine. The kept DNA is CDR3 alone, 51 bases in frame from the first base. The cohort consisted of fewer than 700 healthy bone marrow donors. At the time of sampling, all cohort members were nominally healthy, though unrecorded immune exposures were likely present. The donor was CMV seropositive and belonged to the group of a few hundred seropositive cohort members. A peripheral blood sample was collected from each donor, and TCR beta sequencing was performed on peripheral blood mononuclear cells. Genomic DNA was extracted from the blood cell samples with the Qiagen DNeasy Blood Extraction Kit. Overall study outcomes, separate from this receptor: According to a later analysis, most CMV-associated TCR beta chains appeared to be HLA-restricted, and the HLA associations seemed to be driven largely by CMV exposure. Because HLA typing was missing for some donors at each locus, association tests included only the typed subset. In an earlier analysis of a few hundred of the donors, most TCR beta V segments were observed in productive rearrangements about 90% or about 30% of the time, broadly matching IMGT annotations. Because counts were too low, more than 15 rarely observed V segments, including chromosome 9 orphons, were excluded from the earlier analysis of around 640 of the donors. A further reported finding was that TCR beta sequences accurately predicted the HLA-A and HLA-B alleles for most subjects in the first cohort. Compared with the 666-donor mean, donors in an Asian-associated ancestry cluster had fewer N-insertions in productive TCRs, according to a later genetic analysis. A later analysis found that TCR association rates varied across HLA loci, with DRB1 alleles showing the most associated TCRs and HLA-C alleles the fewest. Presence/absence analyses assumed roughly uniform sequencing depth across donors, an assumption that may not hold. Linkage disequilibrium might explain the correlated functional status among segregating V segments, but an unknown experimental factor could not be excluded. The authors suggested that the approach could potentially be generalized to other disease states and immunological phenotypes. Immune exposure information for the cohort was limited to CMV serostatus. Strong co-occurrence of HLA alleles, especially DR and DQ, made assigning TCR associations to individual alleles difficult. Three of the identified cytomegalovirus-associated TCR beta chains were confirmed in vitro to be specific for cytomegalovirus antigens. A group of highly shared sequence variants was considered likely to be a technical artifact of the sequencing pipeline. The classifier was reported to diagnose cytomegalovirus status with high specificity and sensitivity in both the original cohort and the validation cohort. Most TCR sequences were seen in very few donors, while some public TCRs were found in many individuals. The study listed 150 to 200 TCR beta chains as associated with cytomegalovirus. Compared with equally common non-associated chains, HLA-associated TCR beta chains in a later analysis were more clonally expanded and had lower generation probabilities. This cohort had only TCR beta chains sequenced, and the lack of alpha or paired-chain data limited which features could be detected. In a later genetic analysis, a missense DCLRE1C variant was associated with V-gene and J-gene trimming of TCR beta chains, and the association was replicated in an independent cohort. According to a later analysis, parvovirus B19, influenza, CMV and Epstein-Barr virus appeared linked to several top co-occurrence clusters. At a false discovery rate of 0.05, a later analysis linked some 17,000 TCR beta sequences to specific HLA alleles. Some IMGT-functional V segments, including TRBV6-2 and TRBV6-3, could not be distinguished by the 87-base-pair reads and were therefore excluded.

The source of this sequence is a girl aged 10-17 years in good health and CMV-seropositive. Material for sequencing was PBMCs. Recombination connected TRBV7-9 to TRBJ2-3; a weak D assignment points to TRBD2 (5 bases agree). The base sequence is TGTGCCAGCAGCCCGTTCAACCCTAGCATCGGCACAGATACGCAGTATTTT. The encoded protein is CASSPFNPSIGTDTQYF. The full variable domain, with segments outside the CDR3 supplied by the reference TRBV7-9 and TRBJ2-3 proteins, appears as DTGVSQNPRHKITKRGQNVTFRCDPISEHNRLYWYRQTLGQGPEFLTYFQNEAQLEKSRLLSDRFSAERPKGSFSTLEIQRTEQGDSAMYLCASSPFNPSIGTDTQYFGPGTRLTVL.